This T cell receptor beta chain was captured by sequencing in a study of blood T cell repertoires in COVID-19. The overall study: Specimens from acute and convalescent COVID-19 originated in the United States, Italy and Spain. The cDNA or gDNA used as material had been derived from T cells, B-cell-depleted T cells, or PBMCs.

A few counts support this clone. In the original analysis: Nucleated cell counts were estimated from reference gene primer amplification. Produced via immunoSEQ multiplex PCR; TCRdb's table is partial and in-frame only. V and J calls and clone size follow that table, whereas D and trimming were derived from the DNA. The sample holds 300,000 to 400,000 clones, over 75% seen once. V trimming: 5 bases; J trimming: 2 bases; junction bases outside the gene matches: 3. CDR1 is GTSNPN and CDR2 is SVGIG in the germline V gene (reference sequence). CDR3 length: 13 amino acids. The Seattle site enrolled patients during active infection and followed them longitudinally.

Sequenced sample: peripheral blood. V is TRBV30 and J is TRBJ2-7; 10 nucleotides line up with TRBD1. This TCR was recovered from a woman aged 55-69 years with COVID-19, enrolled during active disease. The CDR3 DNA sequence: TGTGCCTGGGCCGGGACAGGGGCCTACGAGCAGTACTTC. Protein: CAWAGTGAYEQYF.